These 19 T cell receptor beta chains were sequenced from one sample in a study of cytomegalovirus exposure and HLA in healthy donors. The PCR contained 60 Vbeta and 13 Jbeta primers. The table came from immunoSEQ multiplex PCR; TCRdb's copy has only in-frame clones and leaves some out. The sample consists of under 110,000 clones, over 70% of them appearing once. Sequenced input: PBMCs. These receptors came from a man aged 50-60 years in good health and CMV-seronegative.

This clone was found a few times. Here the CDR3 reads CASSQEGGGGNYGYTF. CDR3 bases: TGCGCCAGCAGCCAAGAGGGAGGGGGGGGGAACTATGGCTACACCTTC. V gene TRBV4-3 combines with J gene TRBJ1-2, with D maybe TRBD1 (6 bases). This CDR3 comprises 16 residues. Germline V gene data show CDR1 as LGHNA and CDR2 as YSLEER. The V end was cut by 0 bases, the J end by 2 bases, with 13 bases between.

There are a few counts of this clone. J is TRBJ1-5 and V is TRBV7-2; 7 nucleotides agree with TRBD1. Germline-derived CDR1 and CDR2 are SGHTA and FQGNSA. Unmatched junction bases numbered 8, after V lost 5 bases and J lost 7 bases. The CDR3 is made up of 14 amino acids. CDR3 in amino acids: CASSLTGVGQPQHF. Here the CDR3 DNA reads TGTGCCAGCAGCCTAACAGGGGTAGGGCAGCCCCAGCATTTT.

Only one count was recorded for this clone. The J gene is TRBJ2-2, the V gene TRBV5-1; D is undetermined. This CDR3 region has 14 residues. V was trimmed by 6 bases and J by 3 bases, leaving 12 bases between them. CDR1 is SGHRS, CDR2 YFSETQ, per germline. The CDR3 reads CASTTVADTGELFF. CDR3 coding DNA: TGCGCCAGCACTACTGTAGCCGACACCGGGGAGCTGTTTTTT.

This clone was detected a few times. This sequence joins TRBV6-5 and TRBJ2-7; a possible D gene is TRBD2 (7 bases). The V gene's germline CDR1 is MNHEY and CDR2 SVGAGI. CDR3 length: 13 residues. V dropped 8 bases and J dropped 6 bases, with 17 bases sitting between them. The CDR3: CASSGGPLREQYF. The CDR3 nucleotides are TGTGCCAGCTCCGGGGGGCCCCTTCGCGAGCAGTACTTC.

This chain joins TRBV21-1 and TRBJ1-2; TRBD1 reflects the table's D call only, with no check against the DNA. TRBV21-1 is a pseudogene segment. The CDR3 is 17 amino acids. CDR3 sequence reads: CASSLRQGDLLNYGYTF. The DNA of the CDR3 is TGTGCCAGCAGCCTGAGACAGGGGGACCTTCTAAACTATGGCTACACCTTC.

The chain is built from TRBV5-1 and TRBJ1-5, with 7 bases matching TRBD1. The CDR3 runs to 15 residues. Germline assignment: CDR1 SGHRS and CDR2 YFSETQ. After removal of 0 bases from V and 4 bases from J, the junction contained 4 bases not matched to a gene. CDR3 bases: TGCGCCAGCAGCTTGGATGCAGGGGGTAATCAGCCCCAGCATTTT. Amino acid sequence: CASSLDAGGNQPQHF.

The chain combines TRBV7-2 with TRBJ2-7; tentative D call: TRBD1 (6 bases). V lost 4 bases, J lost 4 bases, and 11 bases lay in between. Germline V gene data show CDR1 as SGHTA and CDR2 as FQGNSA. The CDR3 extends over 13 amino acids. In DNA, the CDR3 is TGTGCCAGCAGCTCGTTGGACAGTTACGAGCAGTACTTC. This encodes CASSSLDSYEQYF.

The chain joins TRBV7-9 to TRBJ2-3; D unresolved. The germline CDR1 and CDR2 sequences are SEHNR and FQNEAQ (reference sequence). This CDR3 region has 14 residues. The V gene lost 8 bases and the J gene lost 0 bases, with 12 bases spanning the gap. CDR3 residues: CASLGALSTDTQYF. For the CDR3, the DNA is TGTGCCAGCCTTGGAGCCCTGAGCACAGATACGCAGTATTTT.

The chain uses TRBV6-5 and TRBJ1-6; D ambiguous. Germline CDR1 MNHEY, CDR2 SVGAGI. The V gene lost 4 bases and the J gene lost 9 bases, with 19 bases spanning the gap. This CDR3 contains 16 residues. Here the CDR3 reads CASSFTMRGLGSPLHF. The CDR3, as DNA: TGTGCCAGCAGTTTCACTATGCGGGGTTTGGGTTCACCCCTCCACTTT.

This clone was counted a few times. The V and J genes are TRBV10-1 and TRBJ2-3, with 11 bases aligning to TRBD2. The V segment lost 3 bases and the J segment 2 bases; nucleotides outside the gene matches: 16. Germline values: CDR1 WNHNN, CDR2 SYGVQD (reference sequence). The CDR3 covers 20 residues. CDR3 coding DNA: TGCGCCAGCAGTGAACTAGCGGGAGCCAACCTGAATAACTACACAGATACGCAGTATTTT. Amino acid sequence: CASSELAGANLNNYTDTQYF.

The chain is built from TRBV19 and TRBJ2-7; 10 bases fit TRBD2. Unmatched junction bases numbered 7, after V lost 6 bases and J lost 2 bases. The CDR3 is 15 amino acids. Germline CDR1 LNHDA, CDR2 SQIVND (reference sequence). The CDR3 region has the DNA TGTGCCAGTAGCGTAAGGACTAGCGGACCCTACGAGCAGTACTTC. Translated, it gives CASSVRTSGPYEQYF.

The chain carries TRBV5-1 and TRBJ2-7; the D is unclear. Germline V gene data show CDR1 as SGHRS and CDR2 as YFSETQ. This CDR3 spans 13 amino acids. The ends were cut back, 5 bases at V and 0 bases at J, with 9 bases in the middle. CDR3 protein: CASRPKSSYEQYF. CDR3 nucleotide sequence: TGCGCCAGCAGGCCTAAGAGCTCCTACGAGCAGTACTTC. Looking up the rest from reference TRBV5-1 and TRBJ2-7 gives the full variable domain: KAGVTQTPRYLIKTRGQQVTLSCSPISGHRSVSWYQQTPGQGLQFLFEYFSETQRNKGNFPGRFSGRQFSNSRSEMNVSTLELGDSALYLCASRPKSSYEQYFGPGTRLTVT.

The chain recombines TRBV4-2 with TRBJ2-6, with 8 nucleotides matching TRBD1. Germline lookup yields CDR1 LGHNA and CDR2 YNFKEQ. This CDR3 has 14 amino acids. The J segment lost 9 bases and the V segment lost 4 bases, leaving 5 bases of the junction unmatched. Here the CDR3 reads CASSPGQGDNVLTF. The CDR3 nucleotides are TGTGCCAGCAGCCCAGGACAGGGAGACAACGTCCTGACTTTC.

V usage is TRBV9 and J usage is TRBJ2-7; TRBD2 aligns across 8 bases. V lost 3 bases to trimming and J lost 6 bases; unmatched junction nucleotides: 14. The CDR3 runs to 16 residues. Per germline, CDR1 SGDLS and CDR2 YYNGEE. The DNA of the CDR3 is TGTGCCAGCAGCGCTCCCGGGAGGGGCGACCCGGGCGAGCAGTACTTC. Translating gives CASSAPGRGDPGEQYF.

The chain recombines TRBV21-1 with TRBJ1-6; TRBD1, as called in the table, went unchecked against the DNA. TRBV21-1 is tagged as a pseudogene. The CDR3 has 12 amino acids. Written as DNA, the CDR3 is TGTGCCAGCAGCACAATTAATTCACCCCTCCACTTT. Translation gives CASSTINSPLHF.

The CDR3 nucleotides read TGTGCCAGCAGCATCCGAGGGGATACGCAGTATTTT. This sequence encodes CASSIRGDTQYF. This sequence joins TRBV2 and TRBJ2-3, with TRBD2 as a possible D gene (5 bases). The CDR3 is made up of 12 amino acids. Germline values: CDR1 SNHLY, CDR2 FYNNEI. The V end was cut by 6 bases, the J end by 6 bases, with 10 bases between.

The chain couples TRBV2 to TRBJ2-1; possible D gene TRBD2, 5 bases. This CDR3 spans 15 amino acids. V lost 2 bases to trimming and J lost 8 bases, with 16 bases between them. CDR1 SNHLY and CDR2 FYNNEI come from the germline V gene. CDR3 DNA sequence: TGTGCCAGCAGTGAACTAGCCAACTTTTCTGATGAGCAGTTCTTC. It codes for CASSELANFSDEQFF. The entire variable domain, with the rest obtained from reference TRBV2 and TRBJ2-1, is as follows: EPEVTQTPSHQVTQMGQEVILRCVPISNHLYFYWYRQILGQKVEFLVSFYNNEISEKSEIFDDQFSVERPDGSNFTLKIRSTKLEDSAMYFCASSELANFSDEQFFGPGTRLTVL.

The chain carries TRBV9 and TRBJ2-5; a possible D gene is TRBD2 (7 bases). V gave up 0 bases and J gave up 4 bases, with 16 bases separating them. Germline V lookup: CDR1 SGDLS, CDR2 YYNGEE. The CDR3 consists of 16 residues. The CDR3 is CASSVDLGGAVETQYF. The CDR3, as DNA: TGTGCCAGCAGCGTAGACCTAGGGGGGGCCGTAGAGACCCAGTACTTC.

The chain links TRBV18 to TRBJ2-1, with TRBD2 identical over 7 bases. There are 15 residues in the CDR3. V trimming: 6 bases; J trimming: 2 bases; junction bases outside the gene matches: 7. CDR1 and CDR2 from the germline V gene are KGHSH and LQKENI. Here the CDR3 reads CASSLLAPPYNEQFF. The CDR3, as DNA: TGTGCCAGCTCGTTACTAGCGCCTCCCTACAATGAGCAGTTCTTC.